This TCR beta chain was identified during a study of T cells in localized non-small cell lung cancer. This clone was recorded once. Its antigen is unidentified. Generated by immunoSEQ multiplex PCR, the TCRdb table keeps only in-frame clones and is missing some. The sample carries fewer than 90,000 clones, roughly 75% recorded once. Trimming cost V 1 base and J 0 bases, with 13 bases left between them. The CDR3 extends over 18 amino acids. Germline V gives CDR1 KGHSH, CDR2 LQKENI. Findings of the study overall: Uninvolved nearby lung showed the greatest T cell clonality, exceeding that found in tumor.

The V gene is TRBV18, the J gene TRBJ2-6; D might be TRBD1 (6 bases). This receptor was obtained from a man aged 40-75 years with stage II squamous cell lung carcinoma. The specimen comprised PBMCs, sampled before any cancer treatment. CDR3 sequence: CASSPRAGESSGANVLTF. As DNA, the CDR3 is TGTGCCAGCTCACCACGGGCAGGGGAATCCTCTGGGGCCAACGTCCTGACTTTC.